Listed here are 10 T cell receptor beta chains from one sample, sequenced in a study of CD8+ T cells in alopecia areata. TCR sequencing used cDNA made by reverse transcription of extracted RNA. Clones were read by immunoSEQ multiplex PCR, and TCRdb kept only the in-frame ones, dropping some. The top ten hold approximately 19% of the sample, which has about 150,000 clones, more than 45% seen once. Material: CD8+ T cells sorted from blood, obtained at week 0. These TCRs come from a human donor with alopecia areata.

The chain joins TRBV13 to TRBJ2-1; D is uncertain. V lost 3 bases, J lost 10 bases, and 10 bases lay in between. This CDR3 contains 12 residues. Germline values: CDR1 PRHDT, CDR2 FYEKMQ (reference sequence). DNA of the CDR3: TGTGCCAGCAGCTTTTCCGTGTCCGAGCAGTTCTTC. It codes for CASSFSVSEQFF.

The V and J genes are TRBV29-1 and TRBJ2-2; D is uncertain. Between the trimmed V and J ends, which lost 4 bases and 0 bases, there was a span of 6 bases. Germline assignment: CDR1 SQVTM and CDR2 ANQGSEA. This CDR3 is 13 amino acids long. Here the CDR3 reads CSVVTANTGELFF. The CDR3 nucleotides read TGCAGCGTTGTAACAGCGAACACCGGGGAGCTGTTTTTT.

The genes are TRBV27 and TRBJ1-1; a possible D gene is TRBD1 (6 bases). The CDR3 extends over 14 amino acids. CDR1 MNHEY and CDR2 SMNVEV come from the germline V gene (reference sequence). V gave up 2 bases and J gave up 1 base, with 8 bases separating them. The CDR3 protein is CASSLTTGNTEAFF. The CDR3 DNA reads TGTGCCAGCAGTTTAACGACAGGGAACACTGAAGCTTTCTTT.

The gene calls are TRBV27 and TRBJ1-2; 7 nucleotides align to TRBD1. Germline values: CDR1 MNHEY, CDR2 SMNVEV (reference sequence). The V segment lost 5 bases and the J segment 6 bases; nucleotides outside the gene matches: 12. This CDR3 is built from 15 residues. CDR3 coding DNA: TGTGCCAGCAGTCAAGTACAGGGGCAAGTTCATGGCTACACCTTC. Translated: CASSQVQGQVHGYTF.

The J gene is TRBJ2-2, the V gene TRBV7-3; D possibly corresponds to TRBD1 (5 bases). Trimming took 5 bases from V and 6 from J, leaving 13 bases between them. Germline-derived CDR1 and CDR2 are SGHTA and FQGTGA. The CDR3 is 14 amino acids. Here the CDR3 reads CASSEPGYAGELFF. The CDR3 region has the DNA TGTGCCAGCAGCGAACCAGGGTACGCCGGGGAGCTGTTTTTT. Based on the CDR3 plus reference TRBV7-3 and TRBJ2-2, the full variable domain is GAGVSQTPSNKVTEKGKYVELRCDPISGHTALYWYRQSLGQGPEFLIYFQGTGAADDSGLPNDRFFAVRPEGSVSTLKIQRTERGDSAVYLCASSEPGYAGELFFGEGSRLTVL.

CDR3 coding DNA: TGTGCCAGCAGCTTACCACCCCCCACGGGGCTTGGTCAAGAGACCCAGTACTTC. It translates to CASSLPPPTGLGQETQYF. The chain has TRBV7-9 and TRBJ2-5; D is possibly TRBD1 or TRBD2 (5 bases each). With 2 bases removed from V and 2 bases from J, the gap between germline ends came to 21 bases. This CDR3 contains 18 residues. Germline CDR1 and CDR2: SEHNR and FQNEAQ (reference sequence).

The rearrangement joins TRBV13 to TRBJ2-7; D might be TRBD1 (5 bases). Deletions cut 3 bases from V and 6 bases from J, with 12 bases between. Germline V CDR1 and CDR2: PRHDT, FYEKMQ (reference sequence). The CDR3 contains 13 residues. The chain's CDR3 is CASSFGATTEQYF. Here the CDR3 DNA reads TGTGCCAGCAGCTTTGGGGCTACAACCGAGCAGTACTTC. Complete variable domain (other parts from reference TRBV13 and TRBJ2-7): AAGVIQSPRHLIKEKRETATLKCYPIPRHDTVYWYQQGPGQDPQFLISFYEKMQSDKGSIPDRFSAQQFSDYHSELNMSSLELGDSALYFCASSFGATTEQYFGPGTRLTVT.

This rearrangement joins TRBV7-6 to TRBJ2-7; D could derive from TRBD1 or TRBD2 (5 bases each). From germline, CDR1 is SGHVS and CDR2 FNYEAQ. With 5 bases removed from V and 3 bases from J, the gap between germline ends came to 14 bases. The CDR3 covers 14 residues. As DNA, the CDR3 is TGTGCCAGCAGCCCGGGGACGGGAAGCTACGAGCAGTACTTC. The encoded protein is CASSPGTGSYEQYF.

The chain has TRBV4-3 and TRBJ1-1, with TRBD1 as a possible D gene (6 bases). V was pared by 1 base and J by 7 bases, with 7 bases between. The CDR3 extends over 12 amino acids. Germline values: CDR1 LGHNA, CDR2 YSLEER. The CDR3 coding sequence is TGCGCCAGCAGCCAAGGAGGGGGTGAAGCTTTCTTT. Encoded protein: CASSQGGGEAFF.

This clone was found a few times. The gene calls are TRBV29-1 and TRBJ1-2; D unresolved. Germline CDR1 is SQVTM and CDR2 is ANQGSEA. V shed 6 bases and J shed 7 bases, with 12 bases lying between them. CDR3 size: 11 residues. DNA for the CDR3: TGCAGCGTCGGAGGAGAACGTGGCTACACCTTC. Residues: CSVGGERGYTF.